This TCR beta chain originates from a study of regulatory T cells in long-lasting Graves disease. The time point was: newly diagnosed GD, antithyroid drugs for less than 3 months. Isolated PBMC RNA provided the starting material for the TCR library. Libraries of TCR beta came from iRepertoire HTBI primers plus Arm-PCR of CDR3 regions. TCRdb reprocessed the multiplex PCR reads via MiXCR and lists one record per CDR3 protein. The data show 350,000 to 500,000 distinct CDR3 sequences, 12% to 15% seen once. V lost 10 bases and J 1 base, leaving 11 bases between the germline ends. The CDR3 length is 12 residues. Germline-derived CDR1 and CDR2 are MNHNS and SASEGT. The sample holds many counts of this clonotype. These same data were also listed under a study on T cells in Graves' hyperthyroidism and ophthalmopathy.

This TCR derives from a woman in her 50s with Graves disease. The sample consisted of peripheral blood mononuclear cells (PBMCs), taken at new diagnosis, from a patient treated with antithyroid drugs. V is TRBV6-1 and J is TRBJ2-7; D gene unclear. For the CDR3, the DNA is TGTGCCACCGCCCTAGGGTCCTACGAGCAGTACTTC. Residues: CATALGSYEQYF.